This T cell receptor beta chain was retrieved from a study of cytomegalovirus exposure and HLA in healthy donors. Study-wide results and caveats: Highly shared sequence variants in one cluster were likely a sequencing artifact. A previous analysis found most TCR beta V segments productive roughly 87% or roughly 30% of the time.

The PCR had 60 Vbeta and 13 Jbeta primers. Clones were read by immunoSEQ multiplex PCR, and TCRdb kept only the in-frame ones, dropping some. The sample includes 150,000 to 200,000 clones, 75% to 90% of them seen just once. Notes on this clone: Its target is not known.

The V end lost 0 bases, the J end lost 0 bases, and 10 bases lay between the germline ends. CDR1 is SGHRS and CDR2 is YFSETQ in the germline V gene. The CDR3 has 15 amino acids. This clonotype was obtained from a boy aged 2 to 10 in good health and CMV-seronegative. The sample was PBMCs. The chain joins TRBV5-1 to TRBJ2-7; maybe TRBD2 (6 bases). In DNA, the CDR3 is TGCGCCAGCAGCTTGGACGCGACTAGCTCCTACGAGCAGTACTTC. This encodes CASSLDATSSYEQYF.